The 14 T cell receptor beta chains below all came from one sample that was sequenced in a study of Ad26.COV2.S vaccination and SARS-CoV-2 variants. TCRdb keeps only in-frame clones here, not all; method: immunoSEQ multiplex PCR. Seen here are about 350,000 clones, approximately 90% observed once, and the top ten hold 3% to 5%. The sample consisted of peripheral blood, taken after recovery from COVID-19. The receptor set was obtained from a human donor who had recovered from COVID-19.

This clone came up once. The V and J genes are TRBV2 and TRBJ1-1; D is uncertain. V lost 6 bases and J lost 0, with 14 bases in between. CDR3 length: 15 residues. The germline V gene has CDR1 SNHLY and CDR2 FYNNEI. CDR3 in DNA: TGTGCCAGCAGCGACGGACTTGGGCTGAACACTGAAGCTTTCTTT. Its protein product is CASSDGLGLNTEAFF.

This chain uses TRBV6-6 with TRBJ1-2; the match to TRBD1 covers 10 bases. With 2 bases clipped from V and 4 bases from J, the junction kept 4 bases outside the gene matches. The CDR3 has 15 amino acids. CDR1 is MNHNY and CDR2 is SVGAGI in the germline V gene (reference sequence). The CDR3 DNA is TGTGCCAGCAGTTACGGGACAGGGGAAACCTATGGCTACACCTTC. It yields the protein CASSYGTGETYGYTF.

This rearrangement joins TRBV25-1 to TRBJ1-1; no clear D. This CDR3 has 13 amino acids. V lost 5 bases to trimming and J lost 10 bases, with 17 bases between them. The germline V gene encodes CDR1 MGHDK and CDR2 SYGVNS. The CDR3 region has the DNA TGTGCCAGCAGTATCACCGGGCCCATGGGAGCTTTCTTT. Protein: CASSITGPMGAFF.

The rearrangement joins TRBV16 to TRBJ1-3; D remains ambiguous. Trimming removed 1 base at V and 0 bases at J, with 7 bases between. CDR3 length equals 15 residues. CDR1 KGHSY and CDR2 FQNENV come from the germline V gene. CDR3 protein: CASSQFGSSGNTIYF. In DNA, the CDR3 is TGTGCCAGCAGCCAATTCGGGAGCTCTGGAAACACCATATATTTT.

The table lists this clone with a count of one. This chain uses TRBV6-6 with TRBJ2-7; TRBD2 is a possible D gene (5 bases). This CDR3 is built from 13 residues. CDR1 is MNHNY and CDR2 is SVGAGI in the germline V gene (reference sequence). Trimming removed 6 bases from V and 6 bases from J, with 15 bases in between. The CDR3 bases are TGTGCCAGCAGCCCACCCAACGCGGGCGAGCAGTACTTC. Amino acids: CASSPPNAGEQYF.

This chain uses TRBV13 with TRBJ1-1, with a weak D call TRBD1 (5 bases). Looked up from germline, CDR1 is PRHDT and CDR2 is FYEKMQ (reference sequence). V shed 8 bases and J shed 0 bases, with 10 bases lying between them. The CDR3 is 13 residues long. Written as DNA, the CDR3 is TGTGCCAGCCGTACAGGAATGAACACTGAAGCTTTCTTT. This sequence encodes CASRTGMNTEAFF.

J is TRBJ2-4 and V is TRBV6-1, with 8 bases matching TRBD1. This CDR3 is 18 amino acids long. Germline V gene sequence: CDR1 MNHNS, CDR2 SASEGT. Losses at the gene ends were 1 base for V and 0 bases for J; bases not matched to a gene: 8. This CDR3 is CASSEGTGPPLAKNIQYF. DNA for the CDR3: TGTGCCAGCAGTGAAGGGACAGGGCCCCCCCTAGCCAAAAACATTCAGTACTTC.

The chain employs TRBV5-4 and TRBJ1-1; unclear D gene. V was shortened by 1 base and J by 0 bases, with 13 bases between the two germline ends. The CDR3 length is 16 residues. Germline CDR1 and CDR2: SGHNT and YYREEE (reference sequence). CDR3 nucleotides: TGTGCCAGCAGCTTGATCCCGGACCTAATGAACACTGAAGCTTTCTTT. Its translation is CASSLIPDLMNTEAFF.

This sequence joins TRBV7-9 and TRBJ2-7; D might be TRBD2 (5 bases). CDR1 and CDR2 from the germline V gene are SEHNR and FQNEAQ (reference sequence). Trimming took off 4 bases at V and 6 bases at J, with 16 bases between the two ends. CDR3 size: 14 residues. The CDR3: CASSSGILGSEQYF. The CDR3 coding sequence is TGTGCCAGCAGCTCCGGGATCCTGGGATCCGAGCAGTACTTC.

This clone was picked up one time. The chain couples TRBV9 to TRBJ2-2; 8 bases are a match to TRBD2. CDR1 and CDR2 from the germline V gene are SGDLS and YYNGEE. The CDR3 contains 15 residues. V shed 3 bases and J 2 bases; nucleotides not matched to a gene: 3. CDR3 DNA sequence: TGTGCCAGCAGCGAAGCGGGGGTAAACACCGGGGAGCTGTTTTTT. It codes for CASSEAGVNTGELFF.

This clone has a single count. In DNA form, the CDR3 reads TGTGCCAGTAGTATGCGACAGGTCGGAAACACCATATATTTT. Its translation is CASSMRQVGNTIYF. The chain joins TRBV19 to TRBJ1-3, with a tentative D call TRBD1 (6 bases). The length of the CDR3 is 14 residues. Per germline, CDR1 LNHDA and CDR2 SQIVND (reference sequence). The germline V and J ends were trimmed by 3 bases and 4 bases, with 10 bases remaining between them.

This chain uses TRBV11-2 with TRBJ1-2; D gene unclear. CDR1 and CDR2 from the germline V gene are SGHAT and FQNNGV. V was cut by 4 bases and J by 2 bases, with 14 bases left in between. CDR3 length: 15 amino acids. CDR3 DNA sequence: TGTGCCAGCAGCTCCGCCCGCGCCCGCAACTATGGCTACACCTTC. Residues: CASSSARARNYGYTF.

The chain links TRBV29-1 to TRBJ1-6; D remains unclear. The CDR3 covers 17 residues. V shed 1 base and J shed 10 bases, with 23 bases lying between them. In germline, CDR1 is SQVTM, CDR2 ANQGSEA. CDR3: CSVEGTTRYQRGSPLHF. Written as DNA, the CDR3 is TGCAGCGTTGAAGGTACTACCAGATACCAGCGGGGATCACCCCTCCACTTT.

DNA for the CDR3: TGTGCCAGCAGTGAATTACACAACAATCAGCCCCAGCATTTT. This gives the protein CASSELHNNQPQHF. The V and J genes are TRBV2 and TRBJ1-5; D unclear. Between the trimmed V and J ends, which lost 2 bases and 3 bases, there was a span of 8 bases. The CDR3 is 14 amino acids. From germline, CDR1 is SNHLY and CDR2 FYNNEI.